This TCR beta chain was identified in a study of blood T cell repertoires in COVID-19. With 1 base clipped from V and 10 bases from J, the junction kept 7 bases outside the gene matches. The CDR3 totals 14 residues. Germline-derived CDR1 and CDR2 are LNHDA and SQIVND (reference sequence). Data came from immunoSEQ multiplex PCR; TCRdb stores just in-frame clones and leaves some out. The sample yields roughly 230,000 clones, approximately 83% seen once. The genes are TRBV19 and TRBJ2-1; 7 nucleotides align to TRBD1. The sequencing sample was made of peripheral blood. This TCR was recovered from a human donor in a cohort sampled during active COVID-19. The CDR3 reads CASSIGQGPVEQFF. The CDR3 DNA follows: TGTGCCAGTAGTATAGGACAGGGCCCGGTGGAGCAGTTCTTC.